The 5 T cell receptor beta chains given below trace back to one sample, sequenced in a study of shared clonotypes between healthy human individuals. Measured with immunoSEQ multiplex PCR; TCRdb has only the in-frame clones, and not every one. The sample consists of about 640,000 clones, around 72% of them appearing once. Material: memory CD4+ T cells sorted from blood. Subset: CD45RA-negative fraction. These receptors all stem from a woman aged 30 to 39 in good health.

This chain links TRBV7-8 with TRBJ2-2, with no clear D. This CDR3 region has 13 residues. Trimming left V 2 bases short and J 5 bases short, with 6 bases between. Looked up from germline, CDR1 is SGHVS and CDR2 is FQNEAQ. The CDR3 spells CASSLHWTGELFF. CDR3 nucleotide sequence: TGTGCCAGCAGCTTACACTGGACCGGGGAGCTGTTTTTT.

The chain combines TRBV6-1 with TRBJ2-1; the match to TRBD2 covers 9 bases. Germline trimming cut 4 bases from V and 1 base from J; bases unmatched to any gene: 5. Germline-derived CDR1 and CDR2 are MNHNS and SASEGT. The CDR3 loop spans 16 amino acids. DNA for the CDR3: TGTGCCAGCAGTGGGGTAGCGGGAGTGTCCTACAATGAGCAGTTCTTC. This encodes CASSGVAGVSYNEQFF.

The J gene is TRBJ1-2, the V gene TRBV25-1, with TRBD1 matching over 8 bases. The CDR3 runs 16 residues. Per the germline V gene, CDR1 is MGHDK and CDR2 is SYGVNS. Trimming took 1 base from V and 3 from J; bases not matched to a gene: 7. The CDR3 region has the DNA TGTGCCAGCAGTGAATCCTTGCAGGGGGCCGACTATGGCTACACCTTC. This translates into CASSESLQGADYGYTF.

The CDR3 spells CASRPGLAVNEQFF. The CDR3 DNA reads TGTGCCAGCAGGCCGGGACTAGCGGTAAATGAGCAGTTCTTC. V usage is TRBV2 and J usage is TRBJ2-1; 11 positions agree with TRBD2. The CDR3 contains 14 residues. In germline, CDR1 is SNHLY, CDR2 FYNNEI. The J segment lost 7 bases and the V segment lost 6 bases, leaving 5 bases of the junction unmatched.

This clone showed up just a few times. V and J are TRBV5-1 and TRBJ1-4; D is perhaps TRBD1 (5 bases). In germline, CDR1 is SGHRS, CDR2 YFSETQ. The CDR3 totals 14 residues. The V gene lost 3 bases and the J gene lost 9 bases, with 15 bases spanning the gap. The CDR3 nucleotides are TGCGCCAGCAGCTCGGAATCGACAGCCCAAAAACTGTTTTTT. It codes for CASSSESTAQKLFF.